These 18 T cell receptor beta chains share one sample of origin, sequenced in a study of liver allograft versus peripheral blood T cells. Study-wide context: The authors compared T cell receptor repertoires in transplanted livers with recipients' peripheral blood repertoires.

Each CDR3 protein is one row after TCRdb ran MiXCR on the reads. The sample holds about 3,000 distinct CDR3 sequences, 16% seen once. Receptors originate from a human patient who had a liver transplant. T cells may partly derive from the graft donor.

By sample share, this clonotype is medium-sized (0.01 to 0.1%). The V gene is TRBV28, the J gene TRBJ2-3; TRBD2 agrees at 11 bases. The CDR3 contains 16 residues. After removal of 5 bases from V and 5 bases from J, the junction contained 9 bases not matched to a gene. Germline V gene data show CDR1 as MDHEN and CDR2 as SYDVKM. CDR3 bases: TGTGCCAGCAGTCCGCAACTAGCGGGAGCGGGAGATACGCAGTATTTT. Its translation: CASSPQLAGAGDTQYF.

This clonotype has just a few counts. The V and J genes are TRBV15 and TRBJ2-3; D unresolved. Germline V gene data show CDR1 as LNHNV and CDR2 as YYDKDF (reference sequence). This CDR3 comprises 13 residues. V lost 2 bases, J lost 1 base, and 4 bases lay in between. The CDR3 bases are TGTGCCACCAGCAGACCGGGCACAGATACGCAGTATTTT. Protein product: CATSRPGTDTQYF.

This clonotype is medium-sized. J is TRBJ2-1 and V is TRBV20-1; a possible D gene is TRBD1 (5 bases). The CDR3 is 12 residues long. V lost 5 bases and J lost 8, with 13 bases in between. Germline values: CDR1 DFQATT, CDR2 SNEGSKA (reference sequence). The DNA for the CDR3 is TGCAGTGCTTCTTCCAGGGCGCATGAGCAGTTCTTC. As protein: CSASSRAHEQFF.

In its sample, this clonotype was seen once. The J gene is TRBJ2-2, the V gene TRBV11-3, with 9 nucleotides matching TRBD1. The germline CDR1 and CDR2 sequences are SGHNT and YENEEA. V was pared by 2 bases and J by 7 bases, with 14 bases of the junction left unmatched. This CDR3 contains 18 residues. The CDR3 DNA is TGTGCCAGCAGCTTATCATCGGACAGGGGTGGGCTAAGCGGGGAGCTGTTTTTT. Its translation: CASSLSSDRGGLSGELFF.

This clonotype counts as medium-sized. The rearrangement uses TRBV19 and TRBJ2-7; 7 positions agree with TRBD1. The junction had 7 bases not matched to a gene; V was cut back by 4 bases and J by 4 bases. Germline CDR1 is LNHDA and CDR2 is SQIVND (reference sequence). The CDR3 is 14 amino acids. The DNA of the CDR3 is TGTGCCAGTAGTAGCCGACAGGGACGGTACGAGCAGTACTTC. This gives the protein CASSSRQGRYEQYF.

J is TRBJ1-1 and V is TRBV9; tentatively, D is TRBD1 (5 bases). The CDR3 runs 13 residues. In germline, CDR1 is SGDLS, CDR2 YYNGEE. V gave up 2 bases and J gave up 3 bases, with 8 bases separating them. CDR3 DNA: TGTGCCAGCAGCGTGGGACCGGACACTGAAGCTTTCTTT. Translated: CASSVGPDTEAFF.

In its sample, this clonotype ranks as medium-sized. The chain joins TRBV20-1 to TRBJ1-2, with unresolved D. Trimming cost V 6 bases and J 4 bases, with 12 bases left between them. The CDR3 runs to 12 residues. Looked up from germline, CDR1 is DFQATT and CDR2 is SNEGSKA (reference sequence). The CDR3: CSAVISSYGYTF. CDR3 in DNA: TGCAGTGCGGTTATTAGTAGCTATGGCTACACCTTC.

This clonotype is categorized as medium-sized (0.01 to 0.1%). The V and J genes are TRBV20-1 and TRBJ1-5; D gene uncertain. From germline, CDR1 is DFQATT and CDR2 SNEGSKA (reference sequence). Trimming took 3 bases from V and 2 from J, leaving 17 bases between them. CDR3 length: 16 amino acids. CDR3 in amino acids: CSASSPRGPGNQPQHF. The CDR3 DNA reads TGCAGTGCTAGTTCACCTCGGGGTCCGGGCAATCAGCCCCAGCATTTT.

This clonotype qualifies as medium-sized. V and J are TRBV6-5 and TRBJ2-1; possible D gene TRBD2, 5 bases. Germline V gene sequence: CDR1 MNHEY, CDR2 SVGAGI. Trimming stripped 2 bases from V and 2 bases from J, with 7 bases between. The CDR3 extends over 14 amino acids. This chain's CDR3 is CASSYGRAYNEQFF. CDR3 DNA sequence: TGTGCCAGCAGTTACGGGCGGGCCTACAATGAGCAGTTCTTC.

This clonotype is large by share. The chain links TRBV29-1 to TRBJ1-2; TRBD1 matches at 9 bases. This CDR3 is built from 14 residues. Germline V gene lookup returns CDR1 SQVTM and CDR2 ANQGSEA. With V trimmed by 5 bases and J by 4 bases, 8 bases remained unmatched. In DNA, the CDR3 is TGCAGCGTTCTCCTCGGACAGGGGAGCTATGGCTACACCTTC. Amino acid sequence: CSVLLGQGSYGYTF.

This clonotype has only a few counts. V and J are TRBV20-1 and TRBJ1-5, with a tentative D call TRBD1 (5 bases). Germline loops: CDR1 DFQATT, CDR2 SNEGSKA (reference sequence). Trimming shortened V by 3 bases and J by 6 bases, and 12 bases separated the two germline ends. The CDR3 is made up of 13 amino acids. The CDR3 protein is CSARGGGSQPQHF. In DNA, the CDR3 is TGCAGTGCTAGGGGGGGGGGGAGTCAGCCCCAGCATTTT.

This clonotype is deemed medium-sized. CDR3 sequence: CASSAQERAYEQYF. CDR3 nucleotide sequence: TGTGCCAGCAGCGCCCAGGAGAGAGCCTACGAGCAGTACTTC. The chain is built from TRBV6-5 and TRBJ2-7; D gene uncertain. The V end was cut by 6 bases, the J end by 2 bases, with 14 bases between. The CDR3 length is 14 residues. Germline V gives CDR1 MNHEY, CDR2 SVGAGI.

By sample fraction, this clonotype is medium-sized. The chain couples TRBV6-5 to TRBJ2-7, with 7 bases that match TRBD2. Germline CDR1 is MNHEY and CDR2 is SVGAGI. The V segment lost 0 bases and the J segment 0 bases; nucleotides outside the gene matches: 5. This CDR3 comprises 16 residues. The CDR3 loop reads CASSYSYGGSSYEQYF. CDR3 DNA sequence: TGTGCCAGCAGTTACTCGTACGGGGGGTCCTCCTACGAGCAGTACTTC.

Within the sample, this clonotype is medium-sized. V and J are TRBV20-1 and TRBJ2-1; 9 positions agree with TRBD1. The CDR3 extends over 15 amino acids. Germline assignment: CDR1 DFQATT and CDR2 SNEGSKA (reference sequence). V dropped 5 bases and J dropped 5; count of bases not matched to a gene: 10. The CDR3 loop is CSAGYRGLGNNEQFF. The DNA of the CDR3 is TGCAGTGCTGGATACAGGGGGCTAGGGAACAATGAGCAGTTCTTC.

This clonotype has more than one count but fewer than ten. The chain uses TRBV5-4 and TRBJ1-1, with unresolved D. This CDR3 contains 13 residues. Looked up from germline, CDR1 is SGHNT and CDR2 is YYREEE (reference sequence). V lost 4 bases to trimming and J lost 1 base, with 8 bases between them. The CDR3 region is CASSKEGNTEAFF. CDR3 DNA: TGTGCCAGCAGCAAGGAGGGGAACACTGAAGCTTTCTTT.

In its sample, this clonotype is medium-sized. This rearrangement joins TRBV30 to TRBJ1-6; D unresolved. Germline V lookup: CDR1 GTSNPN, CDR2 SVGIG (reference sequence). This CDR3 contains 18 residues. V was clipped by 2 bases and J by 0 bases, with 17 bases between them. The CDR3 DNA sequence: TGTGCCTGGAGTCCAATAGGGCCAGCAAGCTCCTATAATTCACCCCTCCACTTT. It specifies CAWSPIGPASSYNSPLHF.

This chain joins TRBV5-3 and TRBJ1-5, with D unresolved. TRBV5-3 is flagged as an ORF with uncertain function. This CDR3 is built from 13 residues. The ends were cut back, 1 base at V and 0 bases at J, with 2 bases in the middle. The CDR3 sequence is CARSLCSNQPQHF. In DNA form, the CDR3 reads TGTGCCAGAAGCTTGTGTAGCAATCAGCCCCAGCATTTT.

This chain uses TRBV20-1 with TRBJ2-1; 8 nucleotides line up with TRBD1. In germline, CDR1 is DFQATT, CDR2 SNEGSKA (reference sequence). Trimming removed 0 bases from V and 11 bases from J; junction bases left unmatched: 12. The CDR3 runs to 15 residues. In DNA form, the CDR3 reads TGCAGTGCTAGAGATGGGGACAGGTTAACTATGAAGCAGTTCTTC. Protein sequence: CSARDGDRLTMKQFF.